This passage covers 23 T cell receptor beta chains from one sample sequenced in a study of blood T cell repertoires in COVID-19. Sequenced by immunoSEQ multiplex PCR; TCRdb stores in-frame clones only, minus some. This sample has some 150,000 clones, with roughly 84% found just once. Sequencing input: peripheral blood. These receptors originate from a man aged 35 to 55 with acute or convalescent COVID-19.

V gene TRBV27 combines with J gene TRBJ1-2; 9 positions agree with TRBD1. The CDR3 covers 15 residues. Germline assignment: CDR1 MNHEY and CDR2 SMNVEV (reference sequence). J gave up 7 bases and V 3 bases, and 9 bases lay outside the gene matches. CDR3 residues: CASSFAGTGKRGYTF. DNA of the CDR3: TGTGCCAGCAGTTTTGCCGGGACAGGGAAGCGTGGCTACACCTTC.

CDR3 region: CAWSVGQSGVEQYF. In DNA form, the CDR3 reads TGTGCCTGGAGTGTAGGGCAGTCCGGGGTTGAGCAGTACTTC. The rearrangement uses TRBV30 and TRBJ2-7, with D possibly TRBD2 on 5 matching bases. Trimming stripped 0 bases from V and 7 bases from J, with 16 bases between. Germline CDR1 reads GTSNPN; CDR2 reads SVGIG (reference sequence). There are 14 residues in the CDR3.

The V gene is TRBV4-1, the J gene TRBJ1-1; D remains unclear. The length of the CDR3 is 14 residues. Germline V gives CDR1 MGHRA, CDR2 YSYEKL. Between the trimmed V and J ends, which lost 5 bases and 4 bases, there was a span of 14 bases. The CDR3 region is CASSTRLESTEAFF. The CDR3 DNA reads as TGCGCCAGCAGCACCCGACTGGAAAGCACTGAAGCTTTCTTT.

The chain is built from TRBV10-3 and TRBJ1-1, with 9 bases that match TRBD1. CDR1 is ENHRY, CDR2 SYGVKD, per germline. The CDR3 contains 13 residues. Unmatched junction bases numbered 7, after V lost 3 bases and J lost 11 bases. The CDR3 protein is CAISDDRGLGAFF. DNA for the CDR3: TGTGCCATCAGTGATGACAGGGGGTTGGGCGCTTTCTTT.

This chain links TRBV5-4 with TRBJ2-3; D ambiguous. CDR1 is SGHNT and CDR2 is YYREEE in the germline V gene (reference sequence). The CDR3 covers 13 residues. Trimming stripped 4 bases from V and 3 bases from J, with 9 bases between. The chain's CDR3 is CASSSLRTDTQYF. The CDR3, as DNA: TGTGCCAGCAGCAGCTTGAGGACAGATACGCAGTATTTT.

This clone was counted between two and nine times. The V gene is TRBV4-2, the J gene TRBJ2-6, with D tentatively TRBD2 (7 bases). The CDR3 covers 18 residues. Trimming stripped 1 base from V and 2 bases from J, with 15 bases between. CDR1 and CDR2 from the germline V gene are LGHNA and YNFKEQ. Here the CDR3 reads CASSQVGGGAPGANVLTF. CDR3 bases: TGTGCCAGCAGCCAAGTTGGCGGGGGCGCGCCTGGGGCCAACGTCCTGACTTTC.

The V and J genes are TRBV6-5 and TRBJ2-5, with TRBD2 matching 9 bases. After removal of 8 bases from V and 3 bases from J, the junction contained 7 bases not matched to a gene. The CDR3 length is 14 residues. Germline values: CDR1 MNHEY, CDR2 SVGAGI. The CDR3 region has the DNA TGTGCCAGCTGGGCGGGGGGGCCAAAAGAGACCCAGTACTTC. Its translation is CASWAGGPKETQYF.

This chain connects TRBV10-3 to TRBJ2-1, with 9 nucleotides matching TRBD2. The CDR3 has 16 residues. V lost 4 bases and J lost 0; bases outside the gene matches: 4. In germline, CDR1 is ENHRY, CDR2 SYGVKD. This CDR3 reads CAISGARGGSYNEQFF. The CDR3 bases are TGTGCCATCAGTGGCGCGCGGGGGGGCTCCTACAATGAGCAGTTCTTC.

This clone occurred once. The chain recombines TRBV3-1 (or the pseudogene TRBV3-2) with TRBJ1-1; 7 bases agree with TRBD1. The CDR3 runs 14 residues. Losses at the gene ends were 7 bases for V and 6 bases for J; bases not matched to a gene: 11. Germline V CDR1 and CDR2: LGHDT, YNNKEL (reference sequence). The CDR3 DNA reads as TGTGCCAGCACCTCTACAGGGGCCTTAGCTGAAGCTTTCTTT. Its protein is CASTSTGALAEAFF.

V is TRBV19 and J is TRBJ1-5; D remains unclear. CDR1 and CDR2 from the germline V gene are LNHDA and SQIVND (reference sequence). There are 14 residues in the CDR3. Trimming cost V 5 bases and J 7 bases, with 15 bases left between them. CDR3 sequence (DNA): TGTGCCAGTAGTCCCCCAAAAGGAGGGCAGCCCCAGCATTTT. This gives the protein CASSPPKGGQPQHF.

The CDR3 loop reads CSASRGGADTQYF. DNA of the CDR3: TGCAGTGCTAGTCGCGGGGGGGCAGATACGCAGTATTTT. The chain is built from TRBV20-1 and TRBJ2-3; the match to TRBD2 covers 9 bases. From germline, CDR1 is DFQATT and CDR2 SNEGSKA (reference sequence). CDR3 length: 13 amino acids. The trim removed 3 bases at V and 4 bases at J, leaving 2 bases unmatched.

The rearrangement uses TRBV7-3 and TRBJ2-3; TRBD1 aligns across 10 bases. J gave up 6 bases and V 5 bases, and 11 bases lay outside the gene matches. The length of the CDR3 is 16 residues. The germline V gene encodes CDR1 SGHTA and CDR2 FQGTGA. CDR3 in amino acids: CASSPSGGTGADTQYF. The CDR3 coding sequence is TGTGCCAGCAGCCCGTCCGGGGGGACAGGGGCCGATACGCAGTATTTT.

The chain employs TRBV7-8 and TRBJ1-1, with 9 bases identical to TRBD1. V lost 4 bases to trimming and J lost 7 bases; unmatched junction nucleotides: 7. This CDR3 spans 14 amino acids. Germline CDR1 reads SGHVS; CDR2 reads FQNEAQ. In DNA, the CDR3 is TGTGCCAGCAGCTCCGGACAGGGGCGGGGTGAAGCTTTCTTT. Its protein is CASSSGQGRGEAFF.

J is TRBJ1-5 and V is TRBV12-5; TRBD1 aligns across 9 bases. The V gene end was trimmed by 6 bases and the J gene end by 5 bases; junction bases not matched to a gene: 5. CDR1 and CDR2 (germline): LGHNT, FRNRAP. This CDR3 is 14 amino acids long. The CDR3 sequence is CASGGQGGDQPQHF. In DNA form, the CDR3 reads TGTGCTAGTGGGGGACAGGGCGGTGATCAGCCCCAGCATTTT.

This chain joins TRBV3-1 (or the pseudogene TRBV3-2) and TRBJ1-6, with D possibly TRBD1 on 5 matching bases. The CDR3 runs to 16 residues. Deletions cut 3 bases from V and 10 bases from J, with 19 bases between. CDR1 and CDR2 from the germline V gene are LGHDT and YNNKEL (reference sequence). DNA for the CDR3: TGTGCCAGCAGCCATTCCTTGGGCAGGGTTGGGTCACCCCTCCACTTT. It codes for CASSHSLGRVGSPLHF.

The chain joins TRBV2 to TRBJ1-5; the match to TRBD1 covers 7 bases. With V trimmed by 3 bases and J by 3 bases, 2 bases remained unmatched. CDR1 is SNHLY, CDR2 FYNNEI, per germline. The CDR3 runs to 14 residues. The CDR3 DNA is TGTGCCAGCAGTGATGACAGGGTCAATCAGCCCCAGCATTTT. This translates into CASSDDRVNQPQHF.

The chain couples TRBV18 to TRBJ1-5; TRBD1 matches at 12 bases. From germline, CDR1 is KGHSH and CDR2 LQKENI. V shed 2 bases, J shed 4 bases, and the junction held 6 bases outside the gene matches. The CDR3 totals 17 residues. This chain's CDR3 is CASSPGTGGMGNQPQHF. In DNA, the CDR3 is TGTGCCAGCTCACCAGGGACAGGGGGCATGGGTAATCAGCCCCAGCATTTT.

V gene TRBV28 combines with J gene TRBJ1-2; D may be TRBD1 (6 bases). Germline values: CDR1 MDHEN, CDR2 SYDVKM. The V end lost 5 bases, the J end lost 4 bases, and 17 bases lay between the germline ends. The CDR3 length is 15 residues. CDR3 DNA: TGTGCCAGCAGTATCGGGGGGGCGCTATTCTATGGCTACACCTTC. Residues: CASSIGGALFYGYTF.

The CDR3 nucleotides are TGTGCCAGCAGCTCGGCCCATGAGGGAGGGACTGAAGCTTTCTTT. The encoded protein is CASSSAHEGGTEAFF. J is TRBJ1-1 and V is TRBV7-6; D not certain. Germline V lookup: CDR1 SGHVS, CDR2 FNYEAQ. This CDR3 comprises 15 residues. Trimming took 4 bases from V and 5 from J, leaving 17 bases between them.

The chain carries TRBV5-4 and TRBJ2-5; TRBD2 matches at 9 bases. Losses at the gene ends were 4 bases for V and 5 bases for J; bases not matched to a gene: 12. The CDR3 runs to 16 residues. The germline V gene encodes CDR1 SGHNT and CDR2 YYREEE (reference sequence). The CDR3 reads CASSPEGRGGAETQYF. The CDR3 DNA reads as TGTGCCAGCAGCCCAGAGGGCCGCGGGGGGGCTGAGACCCAGTACTTC.

The chain employs TRBV6-5 and TRBJ1-1; TRBD1 might be the D (5 bases). The CDR3 spans 14 residues. Germline CDR1 reads MNHEY; CDR2 reads SVGAGI. V lost 4 bases and J lost 5, with 14 bases in between. CDR3 sequence reads: CASSSTRGGTEAFF. Here the CDR3 DNA reads TGTGCCAGCAGTTCCACGAGGGGAGGTACTGAAGCTTTCTTT.

This chain connects TRBV20-1 to TRBJ1-1; D not resolved. V lost 3 bases, J lost 4 bases, and 18 bases lay in between. This CDR3 is 15 amino acids long. Germline V gene lookup returns CDR1 DFQATT and CDR2 SNEGSKA (reference sequence). This CDR3 reads CSASLSRLRSTEAFF. The CDR3 DNA sequence: TGCAGTGCTAGTCTCTCGAGGCTTAGAAGCACTGAAGCTTTCTTT.

The chain joins TRBV5-1 to TRBJ2-2; TRBD1 matches 7 bases. V gave up 7 bases and J gave up 3 bases; unmatched junction bases: 6. This CDR3 has 14 residues. The germline V gene has CDR1 SGHRS and CDR2 YFSETQ. The CDR3 region is CASRWTGDTGELFF. The CDR3, as DNA: TGCGCCAGCCGATGGACAGGCGACACCGGGGAGCTGTTTTTT.